This T cell receptor beta chain was identified during a study of early T cells in non-severe SARS-CoV-2 infection. In the study overall: Chains were unpaired, as sequencing was done on bulk RNA from unsorted whole blood.

Individual cDNA molecules each received unique molecular identifiers attached to them. TCRdb re-called the 5' RACE reads through MiXCR, storing one row per CDR3 protein. The sample holds some 61,000 distinct CDR3 sequences; about a tenth are singletons and the top ten take around 21%. The study, taken as a whole, reports: Matching with VDJdb favored anti-spike CD8 responses (missing private and CD4 specificities).

On this clonotype: As yet, its antigen is unknown.

The CDR3 covers 14 residues. Sequenced sample: whole blood. V and J are TRBV21-1 and TRBJ2-4; TRBD1, the table's D call, lacks a check against the DNA. TRBV21-1 is a pseudogene segment. The source is an adult who was a healthcare worker with PCR-confirmed SARS-CoV-2 infection or an uninfected control (not recorded which). CDR3 coding DNA: TGTGCCAGCAGCAAATTGGCCGGGAAAAACATTCAGTACTTC. This encodes CASSKLAGKNIQYF.